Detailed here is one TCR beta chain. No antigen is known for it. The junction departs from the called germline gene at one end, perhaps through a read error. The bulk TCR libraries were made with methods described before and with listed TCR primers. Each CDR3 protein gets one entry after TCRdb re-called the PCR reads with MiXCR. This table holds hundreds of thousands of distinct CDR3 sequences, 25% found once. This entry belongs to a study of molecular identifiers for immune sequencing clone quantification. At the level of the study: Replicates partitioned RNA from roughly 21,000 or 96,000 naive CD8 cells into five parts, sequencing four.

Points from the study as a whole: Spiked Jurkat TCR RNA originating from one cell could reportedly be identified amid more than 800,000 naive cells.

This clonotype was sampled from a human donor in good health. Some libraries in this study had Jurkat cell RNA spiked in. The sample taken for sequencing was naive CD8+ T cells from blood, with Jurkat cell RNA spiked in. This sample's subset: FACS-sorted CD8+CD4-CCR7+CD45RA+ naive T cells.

The CDR3 sequence is CASSLSFGQGPGADVLTF. The CDR3 DNA follows: TGTGCCAGCAGTTTAAGCTTCGGACAGGGGCCTGGGGCCGACGTCCTGACTTTC. The chain combines TRBV12-3 or TRBV12-4 with TRBJ2-6, with 9 bases matching TRBD1. The CDR3 length is 18 residues.